The source of this T cell receptor (beta chain) is a study of OX40 agonist ivuxolimab in advanced cancers. Sequencing used immunoSEQ multiplex PCR; TCRdb keeps in-frame clones, though not all of them. The sample lists under 45,000 clones; 75% to 85% were seen once. Study-level findings and limits: Specificity for antigen went undetermined in the expanded peripheral T cells.

About this clone itself: Antigen specificity is unknown.

CDR3 length: 14 residues. Between the trimmed V and J ends, which lost 0 bases and 4 bases, there was a span of 7 bases. Germline loops: CDR1 SGHRS, CDR2 YFSETQ. The sample in question was CD4+ or CD8+ T cells sorted from blood, obtained in a trial of the OX40 agonist ivuxolimab. The chain has TRBV5-1 and TRBJ2-2; the D call may be TRBD1 or TRBD2 (5 bases each). This sequence originates from an adult with an advanced solid tumor such as melanoma, head and neck, liver or kidney cancer. In nucleotides, the CDR3 is TGCGCCAGCAGCTTGGACGGGGCCACCGGGGAGCTGTTTTTT. Its translation is CASSLDGATGELFF.